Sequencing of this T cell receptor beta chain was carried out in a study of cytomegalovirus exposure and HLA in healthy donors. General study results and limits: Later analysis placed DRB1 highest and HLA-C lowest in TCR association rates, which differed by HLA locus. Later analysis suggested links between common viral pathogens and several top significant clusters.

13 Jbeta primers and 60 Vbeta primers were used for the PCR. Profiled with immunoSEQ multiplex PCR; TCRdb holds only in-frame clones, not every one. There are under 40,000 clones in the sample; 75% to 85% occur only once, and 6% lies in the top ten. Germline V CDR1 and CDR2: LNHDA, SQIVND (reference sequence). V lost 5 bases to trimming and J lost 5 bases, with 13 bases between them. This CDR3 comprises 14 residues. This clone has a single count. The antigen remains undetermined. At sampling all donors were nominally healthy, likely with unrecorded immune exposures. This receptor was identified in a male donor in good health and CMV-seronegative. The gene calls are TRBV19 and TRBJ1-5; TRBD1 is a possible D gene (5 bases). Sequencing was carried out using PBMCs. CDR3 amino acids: CASSVGHPDQPQHF. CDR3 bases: TGTGCCAGTAGTGTTGGACACCCTGATCAGCCCCAGCATTTT.